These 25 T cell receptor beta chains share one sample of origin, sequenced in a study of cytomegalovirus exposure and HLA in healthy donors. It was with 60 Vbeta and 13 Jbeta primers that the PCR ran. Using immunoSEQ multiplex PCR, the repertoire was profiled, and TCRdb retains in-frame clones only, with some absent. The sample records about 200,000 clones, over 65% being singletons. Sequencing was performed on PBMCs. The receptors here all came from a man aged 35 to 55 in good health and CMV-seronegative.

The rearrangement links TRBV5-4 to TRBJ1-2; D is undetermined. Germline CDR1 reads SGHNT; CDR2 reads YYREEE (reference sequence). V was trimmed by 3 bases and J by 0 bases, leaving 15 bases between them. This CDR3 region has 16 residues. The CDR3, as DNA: TGTGCCAGCAGCTCCACGGGTATCTTTTCTAACTATGGCTACACCTTC. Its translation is CASSSTGIFSNYGYTF.

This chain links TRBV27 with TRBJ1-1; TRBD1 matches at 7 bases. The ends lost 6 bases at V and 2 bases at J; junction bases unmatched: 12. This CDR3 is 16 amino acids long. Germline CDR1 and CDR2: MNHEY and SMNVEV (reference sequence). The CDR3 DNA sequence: TGTGCCAGCAGCAGACCCAGTGCAGGGGGTAACACTGAAGCTTTCTTT. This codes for CASSRPSAGGNTEAFF.

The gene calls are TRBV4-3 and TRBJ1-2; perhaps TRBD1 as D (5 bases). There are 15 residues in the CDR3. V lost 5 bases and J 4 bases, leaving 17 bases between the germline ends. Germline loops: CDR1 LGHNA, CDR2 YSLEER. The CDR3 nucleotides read TGCGCCAGCAGCATGGAGTGGACGACAGCCTATGGCTACACCTTC. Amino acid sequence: CASSMEWTTAYGYTF.

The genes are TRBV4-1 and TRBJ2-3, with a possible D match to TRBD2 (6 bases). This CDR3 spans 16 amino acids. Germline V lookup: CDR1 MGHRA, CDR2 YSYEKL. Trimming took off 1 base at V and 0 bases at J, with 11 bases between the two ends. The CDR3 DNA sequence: TGCGCCAGCAGCCAAGTGGGGACTCCTAGCACAGATACGCAGTATTTT. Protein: CASSQVGTPSTDTQYF.

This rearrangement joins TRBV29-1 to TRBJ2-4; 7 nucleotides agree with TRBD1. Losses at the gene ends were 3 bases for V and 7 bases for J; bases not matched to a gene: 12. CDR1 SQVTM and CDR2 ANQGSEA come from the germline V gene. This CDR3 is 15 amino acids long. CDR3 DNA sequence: TGCAGCGTTGAGGGGGCGGCAGGGGGTTTTAACATTCAGTACTTC. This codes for CSVEGAAGGFNIQYF. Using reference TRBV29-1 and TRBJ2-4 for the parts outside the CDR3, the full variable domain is SAVISQKPSRDICQRGTSLTIQCQVDSQVTMMFWYRQQPGQSLTLIATANQGSEATYESGFVIDKFPISRPNLTFSTLTVSNMSPEDSSIYLCSVEGAAGGFNIQYFGAGTRLSVL.

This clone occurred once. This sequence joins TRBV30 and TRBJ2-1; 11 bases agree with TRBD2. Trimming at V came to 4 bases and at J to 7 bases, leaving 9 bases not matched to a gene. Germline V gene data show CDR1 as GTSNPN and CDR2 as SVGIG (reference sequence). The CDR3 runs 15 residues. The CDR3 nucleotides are TGTGCCTGGAACCAACTAGCGGGAGTGGGGAATGAGCAGTTCTTC. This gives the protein CAWNQLAGVGNEQFF.

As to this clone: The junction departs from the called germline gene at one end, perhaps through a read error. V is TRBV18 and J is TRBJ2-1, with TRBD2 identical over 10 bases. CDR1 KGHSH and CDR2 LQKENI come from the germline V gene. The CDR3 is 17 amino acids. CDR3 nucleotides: TGTGCCAGCTCCCCACCGGGCCTAGCGGGAGTTTACAATGAGCAGTTCTTC. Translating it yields CASSPPGLAGVYNEQFF. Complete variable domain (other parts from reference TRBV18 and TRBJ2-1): NAGVMQNPRHLVRRRGQEARLRCSPMKGHSHVYWYRQLPEEGLKFMVYLQKENIIDESGMPKERFSAEFPKEGPSILRIQQVVRGDSAAYFCASSPPGLAGVYNEQFFGPGTRLTVL.

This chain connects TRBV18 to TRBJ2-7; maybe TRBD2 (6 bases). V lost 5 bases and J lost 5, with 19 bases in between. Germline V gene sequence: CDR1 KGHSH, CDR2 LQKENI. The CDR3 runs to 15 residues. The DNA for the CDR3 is TGTGCCAGCTCAGAACTCACCGGGAGAATGGACGAGCAGTACTTC. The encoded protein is CASSELTGRMDEQYF.

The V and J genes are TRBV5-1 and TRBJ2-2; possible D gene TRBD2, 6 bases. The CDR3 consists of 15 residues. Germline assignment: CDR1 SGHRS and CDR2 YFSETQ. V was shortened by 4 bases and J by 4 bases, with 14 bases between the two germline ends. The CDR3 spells CASSPLGEATGELFF. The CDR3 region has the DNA TGCGCCAGCAGCCCCTTGGGGGAGGCCACCGGGGAGCTGTTTTTT.

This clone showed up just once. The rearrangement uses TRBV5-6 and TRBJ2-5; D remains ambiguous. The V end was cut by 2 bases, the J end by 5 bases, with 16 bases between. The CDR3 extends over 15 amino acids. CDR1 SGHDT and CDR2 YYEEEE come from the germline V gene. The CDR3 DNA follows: TGTGCCAGCAGCTTAAACCCGGTTGGAGCGGAGACCCAGTACTTC. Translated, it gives CASSLNPVGAETQYF.

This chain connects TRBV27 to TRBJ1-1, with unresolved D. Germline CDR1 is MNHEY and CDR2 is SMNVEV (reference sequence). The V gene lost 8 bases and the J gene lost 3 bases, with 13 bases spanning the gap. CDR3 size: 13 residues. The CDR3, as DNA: TGTGCCAGCTTTCCCACTCTTTACACTGAAGCTTTCTTT. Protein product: CASFPTLYTEAFF.

As DNA, the CDR3 is TGTGCCAGCTCACCGACGGGGAATCAGCCCCAGCATTTT. This codes for CASSPTGNQPQHF. This chain uses TRBV18 with TRBJ1-5; D is undetermined. The CDR3 has 13 residues. The V and J ends lost 3 bases and 4 bases respectively, with 7 bases between them. Germline CDR1 and CDR2: KGHSH and LQKENI. The full variable domain, rest sourced from reference TRBV18 and TRBJ1-5, is NAGVMQNPRHLVRRRGQEARLRCSPMKGHSHVYWYRQLPEEGLKFMVYLQKENIIDESGMPKERFSAEFPKEGPSILRIQQVVRGDSAAYFCASSPTGNQPQHFGDGTRLSIL.

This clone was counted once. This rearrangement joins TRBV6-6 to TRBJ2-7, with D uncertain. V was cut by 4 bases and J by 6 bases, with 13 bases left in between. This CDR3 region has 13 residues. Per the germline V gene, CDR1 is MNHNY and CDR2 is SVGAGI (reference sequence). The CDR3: CASSSNRLGEQYF. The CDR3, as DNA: TGTGCCAGCAGTTCTAACAGATTGGGCGAGCAGTACTTC.

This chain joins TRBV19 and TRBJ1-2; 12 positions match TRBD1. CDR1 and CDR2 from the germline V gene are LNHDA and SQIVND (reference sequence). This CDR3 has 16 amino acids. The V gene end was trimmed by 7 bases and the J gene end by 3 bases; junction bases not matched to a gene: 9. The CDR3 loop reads CASTRTGTGGDYGYTF. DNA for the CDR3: TGTGCCAGTACCCGAACCGGGACAGGGGGCGACTATGGCTACACCTTC.

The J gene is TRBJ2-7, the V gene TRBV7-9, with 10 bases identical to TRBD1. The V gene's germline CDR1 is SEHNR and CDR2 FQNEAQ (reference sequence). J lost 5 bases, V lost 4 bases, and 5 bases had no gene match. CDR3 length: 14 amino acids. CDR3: CASSWGQGKHEQYF. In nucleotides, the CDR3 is TGTGCCAGCAGCTGGGGACAGGGGAAGCACGAGCAGTACTTC.

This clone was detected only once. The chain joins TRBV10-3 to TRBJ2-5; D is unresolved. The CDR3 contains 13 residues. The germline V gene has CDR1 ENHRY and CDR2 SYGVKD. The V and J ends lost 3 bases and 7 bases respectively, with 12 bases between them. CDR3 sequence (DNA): TGTGCCATCAGTGATGAGAGAACAGCGACCCAGTACTTC. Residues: CAISDERTATQYF.

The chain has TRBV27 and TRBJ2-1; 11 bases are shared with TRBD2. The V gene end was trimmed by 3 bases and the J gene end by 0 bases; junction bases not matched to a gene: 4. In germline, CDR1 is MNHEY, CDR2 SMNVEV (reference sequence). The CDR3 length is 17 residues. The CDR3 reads CASSFLTSGNSYNEQFF. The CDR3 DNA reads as TGTGCCAGCAGTTTCCTGACTAGCGGGAACTCCTACAATGAGCAGTTCTTC.

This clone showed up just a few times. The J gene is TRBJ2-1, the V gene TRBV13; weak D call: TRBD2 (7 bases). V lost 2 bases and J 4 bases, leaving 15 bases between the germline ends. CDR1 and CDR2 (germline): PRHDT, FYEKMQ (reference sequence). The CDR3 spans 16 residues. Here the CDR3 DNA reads TGTGCCAGCAGCTTATTTGGGGGGGGCTCTTACAATGAGCAGTTCTTC. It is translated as CASSLFGGGSYNEQFF.

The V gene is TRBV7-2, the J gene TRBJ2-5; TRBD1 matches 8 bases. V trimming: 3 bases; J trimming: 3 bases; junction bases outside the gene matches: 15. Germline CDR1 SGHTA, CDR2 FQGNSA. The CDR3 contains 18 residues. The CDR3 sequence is CASSFPTGVNLGKETQYF. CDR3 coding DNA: TGTGCCAGCAGCTTTCCGACAGGGGTGAATTTGGGGAAAGAGACCCAGTACTTC.

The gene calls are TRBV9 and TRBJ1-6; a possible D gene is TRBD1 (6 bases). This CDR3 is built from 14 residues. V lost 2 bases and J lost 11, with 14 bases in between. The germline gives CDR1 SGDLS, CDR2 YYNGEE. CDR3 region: CASSVSGGQTPLHF. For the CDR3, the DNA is TGTGCCAGCAGCGTCAGCGGGGGCCAGACACCCCTCCACTTT.

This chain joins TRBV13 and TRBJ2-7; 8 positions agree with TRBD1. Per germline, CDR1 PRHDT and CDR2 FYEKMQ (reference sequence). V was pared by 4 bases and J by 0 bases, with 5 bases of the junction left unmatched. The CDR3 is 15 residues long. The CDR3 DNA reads TGTGCCAGCAGCTCAACAGGGGGGAGCTCCTACGAGCAGTACTTC. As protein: CASSSTGGSSYEQYF.

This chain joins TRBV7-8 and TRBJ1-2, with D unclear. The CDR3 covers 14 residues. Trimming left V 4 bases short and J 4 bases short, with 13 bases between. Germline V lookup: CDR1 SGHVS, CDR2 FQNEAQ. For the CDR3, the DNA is TGTGCCAGCAGCTCCCGGGAGACGCTCTATGGCTACACCTTC. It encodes CASSSRETLYGYTF.

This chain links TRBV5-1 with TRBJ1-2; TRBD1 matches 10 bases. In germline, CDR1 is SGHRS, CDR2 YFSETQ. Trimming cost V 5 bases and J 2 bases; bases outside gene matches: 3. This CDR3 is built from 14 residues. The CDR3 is CASSQGQGNYGYTF. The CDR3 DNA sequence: TGCGCCAGCAGTCAGGGACAGGGGAACTATGGCTACACCTTC. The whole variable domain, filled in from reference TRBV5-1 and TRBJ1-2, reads KAGVTQTPRYLIKTRGQQVTLSCSPISGHRSVSWYQQTPGQGLQFLFEYFSETQRNKGNFPGRFSGRQFSNSRSEMNVSTLELGDSALYLCASSQGQGNYGYTFGSGTRLTVV.

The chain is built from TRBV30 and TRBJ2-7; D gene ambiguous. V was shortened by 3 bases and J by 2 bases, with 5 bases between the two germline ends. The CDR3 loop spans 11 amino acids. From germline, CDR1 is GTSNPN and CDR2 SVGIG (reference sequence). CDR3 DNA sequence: TGTGCCTGGAGCAGGACCTACGAGCAGTACTTC. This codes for CAWSRTYEQYF.

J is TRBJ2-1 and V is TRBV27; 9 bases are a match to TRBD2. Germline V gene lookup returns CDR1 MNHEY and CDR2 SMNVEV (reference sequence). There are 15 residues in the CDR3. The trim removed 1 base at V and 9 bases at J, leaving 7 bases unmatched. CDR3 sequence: CASSLWGGGRGEQFF. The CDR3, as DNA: TGTGCCAGCAGTTTATGGGGTGGCGGGAGGGGTGAGCAGTTCTTC.